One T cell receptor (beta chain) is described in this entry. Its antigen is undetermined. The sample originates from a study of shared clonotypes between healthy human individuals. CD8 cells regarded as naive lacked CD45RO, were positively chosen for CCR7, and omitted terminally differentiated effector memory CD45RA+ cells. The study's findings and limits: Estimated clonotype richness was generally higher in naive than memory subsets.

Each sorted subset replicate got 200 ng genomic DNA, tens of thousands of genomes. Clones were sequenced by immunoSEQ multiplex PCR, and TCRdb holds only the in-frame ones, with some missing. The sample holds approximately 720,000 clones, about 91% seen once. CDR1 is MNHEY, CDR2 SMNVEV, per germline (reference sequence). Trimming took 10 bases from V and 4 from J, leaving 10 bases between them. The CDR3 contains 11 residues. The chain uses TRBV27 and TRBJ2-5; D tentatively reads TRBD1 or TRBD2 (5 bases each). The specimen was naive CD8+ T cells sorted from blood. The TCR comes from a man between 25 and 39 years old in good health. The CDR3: CATSRGETQYF. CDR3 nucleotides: TGTGCCACCTCGAGGGGAGAGACCCAGTACTTC.